This T cell receptor beta chain comes out of a study of T cell repertoires in cytomegalovirus infection. CDR3 length: 10 amino acids. CDR1 and CDR2 (germline): MDHEN, SYDVKM. TCRdb re-called the reads through MiXCR, storing one row per CDR3 protein. Here the sample spans about 450,000 distinct CDR3 sequences, approximately 31% being singletons. Material: PBMCs. The source is a human donor in good health (CMV status not recorded). Some clones in this sample may be carry-over from other donors' samples. The V call is TRBV28, the J call TRBJ1-2; 9 bases are a match to TRBD1. The CDR3 DNA sequence: TGTGGGACAGGGGTCTATGGCTACACCTTC. Its translation is CGTGVYGYTF.